A single sample is the source of the 32 T cell receptor beta chains below, sequenced in a study of OX40 agonist ivuxolimab in advanced cancers. Clones were read by immunoSEQ multiplex PCR, and TCRdb kept only the in-frame ones, dropping some. This sample has about 100,000 clones, with around 94% found just once. This sample comprised CD4+ or CD8+ T cells sorted from blood, obtained in a trial of the OX40 agonist ivuxolimab. The receptors derive from an adult with an advanced solid tumor such as melanoma, head and neck, liver or kidney cancer.

The chain joins TRBV5-8 to TRBJ2-1, with a weak D call TRBD2 (5 bases). This CDR3 comprises 14 residues. The V gene lost 1 base and the J gene lost 3 bases, with 8 bases spanning the gap. Germline V CDR1 and CDR2: SGHTS, YDEGEE. The CDR3 nucleotides read TGTGCCAGCAGCTTGCGGGGAGACTACAATGAGCAGTTCTTC. Translated: CASSLRGDYNEQFF.

This chain joins TRBV6-5 and TRBJ1-2; 8 nucleotides align to TRBD1. Germline trimming cut 6 bases from V and 6 bases from J; bases unmatched to any gene: 12. Germline CDR1 is MNHEY and CDR2 is SVGAGI. The CDR3 has 15 amino acids. The DNA for the CDR3 is TGTGCCAGCAGCCCCACCTCAGGGGGCAGTGATGGCTACACCTTC. Translation gives CASSPTSGGSDGYTF.

The J gene is TRBJ2-3, the V gene TRBV5-1; 10 bases agree with TRBD1. This CDR3 contains 15 residues. V lost 5 bases and J lost 6; bases outside the gene matches: 9. Per germline, CDR1 SGHRS and CDR2 YFSETQ. CDR3 nucleotides: TGCGCCAGCAGTGGCCGGGACAGGGGAGAGGATACGCAGTATTTT. This sequence encodes CASSGRDRGEDTQYF.

This clone was seen a handful of times. The genes are TRBV6-1 and TRBJ1-1; D might be TRBD1 (6 bases). The CDR3 covers 16 residues. Trimming pared 2 bases from V and 5 bases from J, leaving 18 bases between. Germline V gene lookup returns CDR1 MNHNS and CDR2 SASEGT. Here the CDR3 reads CASSESAGGGWTEAFF. CDR3 DNA sequence: TGTGCCAGCAGTGAAAGTGCGGGGGGCGGGTGGACTGAAGCTTTCTTT.

In its sample, this clone was seen once. The V call is TRBV5-3, the J call TRBJ2-7, with 7 positions matching TRBD1. TRBV5-3 is labeled an ORF, and its function is uncertain. CDR3 length equals 15 residues. V shed 4 bases and J 2 bases; nucleotides not matched to a gene: 9. CDR3 residues: CARSPRDRATYEQYF. The CDR3 bases are TGTGCCAGAAGCCCCCGGGACAGAGCAACCTACGAGCAGTACTTC.

The chain has TRBV19 and TRBJ2-7; 8 bases match TRBD1. CDR3 size: 17 residues. With V trimmed by 4 bases and J by 0 bases, 11 bases remained unmatched. The germline CDR1 and CDR2 sequences are LNHDA and SQIVND (reference sequence). CDR3 protein: CASSTTDRGGISYEQYF. CDR3 DNA sequence: TGTGCCAGTAGTACAACCGACAGGGGCGGCATCTCCTACGAGCAGTACTTC.

The chain employs TRBV18 and TRBJ1-5; D remains ambiguous. Germline CDR1 KGHSH, CDR2 LQKENI. The CDR3 is 16 amino acids. V lost 2 bases and J lost 0, with 11 bases in between. In DNA, the CDR3 is TGTGCCAGCTCACCAGAGGGTCGGTATAGCAATCAGCCCCAGCATTTT. It codes for CASSPEGRYSNQPQHF.

The count of this clone is one. The genes are TRBV6-1 and TRBJ2-7, with a weak D call TRBD2 (6 bases). In germline, CDR1 is MNHNS, CDR2 SASEGT. V shed 5 bases and J shed 0 bases, with 14 bases lying between them. The CDR3 spans 15 residues. The CDR3 DNA reads TGTGCCAGCAGTTTACTCCGGGGGAGCTCCTACGAGCAGTACTTC. Amino acid sequence: CASSLLRGSSYEQYF.

This chain uses TRBV25-1 with TRBJ1-1, with TRBD1 as a possible D gene (5 bases). The germline V and J ends were trimmed by 5 bases and 1 base, with 8 bases remaining between them. This CDR3 contains 13 residues. Germline V gene data show CDR1 as MGHDK and CDR2 as SYGVNS. The DNA of the CDR3 is TGTGCCAGCAGTCCAGGGTCGAACACTGAAGCTTTCTTT. Protein: CASSPGSNTEAFF.

The chain joins TRBV30 to TRBJ2-7; D gene ambiguous. V gave up 2 bases and J gave up 0 bases, with 14 bases separating them. From germline, CDR1 is GTSNPN and CDR2 SVGIG (reference sequence). The CDR3 is 15 residues long. CDR3 residues: CAWSRSSTSSYEQYF. CDR3 nucleotide sequence: TGTGCCTGGAGTCGGTCCAGTACCAGCTCCTACGAGCAGTACTTC.

The genes are TRBV9 and TRBJ1-3; D call uncertain. Trimming took 4 bases from V and 4 from J, leaving 12 bases between them. In germline, CDR1 is SGDLS, CDR2 YYNGEE. The length of the CDR3 is 14 residues. CDR3 sequence: CASSRFGEGNTIYF. In DNA form, the CDR3 reads TGTGCCAGCAGCCGCTTCGGGGAGGGAAACACCATATATTTT. Complete variable domain (other parts from reference TRBV9 and TRBJ1-3): DSGVTQTPKHLITATGQRVTLRCSPRSGDLSVYWYQQSLDQGLQFLIQYYNGEERAKGNILERFSAQQFPDLHSELNLSSLELGDSALYFCASSRFGEGNTIYFGEGSWLTVV.

The rearrangement uses TRBV19 and TRBJ1-1; 9 nucleotides align to TRBD1. V trimming: 7 bases; J trimming: 2 bases; junction bases outside the gene matches: 5. This CDR3 is 14 amino acids long. Per germline, CDR1 LNHDA and CDR2 SQIVND (reference sequence). CDR3 nucleotide sequence: TGTGCCAGTACACAGGGGGCCCTCAACACTGAAGCTTTCTTT. It is translated as CASTQGALNTEAFF.

This CDR3 is CASSQGRTGDNQPQHF. The CDR3 nucleotides are TGTGCCAGCAGCCAGGGGCGGACAGGCGACAATCAGCCCCAGCATTTT. The chain couples TRBV4-2 to TRBJ1-5; 7 bases are a match to TRBD1. V lost 3 bases and J lost 3; bases outside the gene matches: 8. CDR3 length: 16 residues. CDR1 LGHNA and CDR2 YNFKEQ come from the germline V gene.

CDR3 residues: CASSLGWGSTEAFF. CDR3 sequence (DNA): TGTGCCAGCAGCTTAGGCTGGGGGAGCACTGAAGCTTTCTTT. This rearrangement joins TRBV13 to TRBJ1-1; the D gene is possibly TRBD1 (5 bases). This CDR3 has 14 amino acids. CDR1 PRHDT and CDR2 FYEKMQ come from the germline V gene (reference sequence). V lost 0 bases and J lost 4, with 9 bases in between.

The chain has TRBV4-2 and TRBJ2-7; D is perhaps TRBD1 (5 bases). The CDR3 is 14 amino acids. Germline-derived CDR1 and CDR2 are LGHNA and YNFKEQ. V gave up 4 bases and J gave up 3 bases, with 13 bases separating them. CDR3 in amino acids: CASSRDKGVYEQYF. The CDR3 DNA follows: TGTGCCAGCAGCCGCGATAAAGGGGTCTACGAGCAGTACTTC.

The chain employs TRBV10-3 and TRBJ2-2, with D perhaps matching TRBD1 (6 bases). V lost 6 bases and J lost 5, with 7 bases in between. The CDR3 sequence is 12 residues long. The germline CDR1 and CDR2 sequences are ENHRY and SYGVKD. The CDR3 region has the DNA TGTGCCATCAGAGGACAGACCGGGGAGCTGTTTTTT. Translation gives CAIRGQTGELFF.

The rearrangement joins TRBV2 to TRBJ1-5; no clear D. V lost 6 bases and J 2 bases, leaving 8 bases between the germline ends. Germline CDR1 is SNHLY and CDR2 is FYNNEI. This CDR3 region has 13 residues. The CDR3, as DNA: TGTGCCAGCAGCTTACTCCGCAATCAGCCCCAGCATTTT. This translates into CASSLLRNQPQHF. The full variable domain, its missing parts supplied by reference TRBV2 and TRBJ1-5, is EPEVTQTPSHQVTQMGQEVILRCVPISNHLYFYWYRQILGQKVEFLVSFYNNEISEKSEIFDDQFSVERPDGSNFTLKIRSTKLEDSAMYFCASSLLRNQPQHFGDGTRLSIL.

V is TRBV19 and J is TRBJ2-7; 7 nucleotides agree with TRBD2. V lost 3 bases, J lost 3 bases, and 8 bases stayed unmatched. CDR1 and CDR2 (germline): LNHDA, SQIVND (reference sequence). CDR3 length equals 15 residues. CDR3 amino acids: CASSIGAGVDYEQYF. The DNA for the CDR3 is TGTGCCAGTAGTATTGGTGCGGGGGTAGACTACGAGCAGTACTTC.

The rearrangement joins TRBV2 to TRBJ1-2; a weak D match, TRBD1 (6 bases). Trimming shortened V by 3 bases and J by 10 bases, and 33 bases separated the two germline ends. This CDR3 comprises 19 residues. CDR1 and CDR2 (germline): SNHLY, FYNNEI. CDR3 loop: CASSEPAGGVTGLRSTYTF. Here the CDR3 DNA reads TGTGCCAGCAGTGAGCCCGCCGGGGGGGTGACAGGTCTTAGGAGCACCTACACCTTC.

This clone was detected once. The chain recombines TRBV7-6 with TRBJ2-5, with a weak D call TRBD2 (5 bases). Trimming shortened V by 1 base and J by 5 bases, and 11 bases separated the two germline ends. Germline CDR1 and CDR2: SGHVS and FNYEAQ. The CDR3 is 14 amino acids. The CDR3 loop reads CASSLGVGEETQYF. The CDR3 nucleotides read TGTGCCAGCAGCTTAGGGGTGGGAGAGGAGACCCAGTACTTC.

CDR3 sequence (DNA): TGCGCCAGCAGCCAAGAGGTAGCGCAGTCTAATGAAAAACTGTTTTTT. This gives the protein CASSQEVAQSNEKLFF. The chain carries TRBV4-1 and TRBJ1-4; the D is unclear. Trimming removed 0 bases at V and 3 bases at J, with 11 bases between. The CDR3 is 16 residues long. CDR1 and CDR2 from the germline V gene are MGHRA and YSYEKL.

The chain has TRBV5-4 and TRBJ1-1, with 9 bases lining up with TRBD1. The trim removed 1 base at V and 6 bases at J, leaving 7 bases unmatched. CDR1 SGHNT and CDR2 YYREEE come from the germline V gene (reference sequence). The CDR3 is 15 amino acids. The CDR3: CASSLRGQGSAEAFF. CDR3 coding DNA: TGTGCCAGCAGCTTGAGGGGACAGGGTTCGGCTGAAGCTTTCTTT. Full variable domain (missing parts from reference TRBV5-4 and TRBJ1-1): ETGVTQSPTHLIKTRGQQVTLRCSSQSGHNTVSWYQQALGQGPQFIFQYYREEENGRGNFPPRFSGLQFPNYSSELNVNALELDDSALYLCASSLRGQGSAEAFFGQGTRLTVV.

The rearrangement joins TRBV19 to TRBJ2-7; possibly TRBD1 for D (6 bases). The CDR3 runs to 13 residues. V gave up 6 bases and J gave up 2 bases, with 11 bases separating them. From germline, CDR1 is LNHDA and CDR2 SQIVND (reference sequence). The CDR3 is CASREDRTYEQYF. CDR3 sequence (DNA): TGTGCCAGTAGAGAGGACAGAACCTACGAGCAGTACTTC. Drawing the rest from reference TRBV19 and TRBJ2-7, the complete variable domain is DGGITQSPKYLFRKEGQNVTLSCEQNLNHDAMYWYRQDPGQGLRLIYYSQIVNDFQKGDIAEGYSVSREKKESFPLTVTSAQKNPTAFYLCASREDRTYEQYFGPGTRLTVT.

The V gene is TRBV10-3, the J gene TRBJ2-1; D perhaps matches TRBD1 (5 bases). Germline V gene sequence: CDR1 ENHRY, CDR2 SYGVKD. Trimming cost V 4 bases and J 5 bases, with 12 bases left between them. The CDR3 sequence is 14 residues long. The CDR3 nucleotides read TGTGCCATCAGTGGGGGCACAGTAAACAATGAGCAGTTCTTC. Its translation: CAISGGTVNNEQFF.

This clone has only a few counts. The chain employs TRBV19 and TRBJ2-7; TRBD1 is a possible D gene (6 bases). Germline V gives CDR1 LNHDA, CDR2 SQIVND (reference sequence). The CDR3 is 14 amino acids. Trimming shortened V by 5 bases and J by 5 bases, and 16 bases separated the two germline ends. CDR3 region: CASSSGEFGHEQYF. The CDR3, as DNA: TGTGCCAGTAGTTCAGGGGAGTTCGGCCACGAGCAGTACTTC.

The J gene is TRBJ2-7, the V gene TRBV29-1; 9 nucleotides agree with TRBD2. Per germline, CDR1 SQVTM and CDR2 ANQGSEA. The CDR3 loop spans 16 amino acids. After removal of 6 bases from V and 2 bases from J, the junction contained 14 bases not matched to a gene. In nucleotides, the CDR3 is TGCAGCGTAAGCCTTTTCCGACTAGCGGATACCTACGAGCAGTACTTC. Protein product: CSVSLFRLADTYEQYF.

This clone has only one observation. V is TRBV13 and J is TRBJ2-7, with 11 positions matching TRBD1. CDR1 and CDR2 (germline): PRHDT, FYEKMQ (reference sequence). This CDR3 is 14 amino acids long. The V segment lost 4 bases and the J segment 4 bases; nucleotides outside the gene matches: 3. CDR3 sequence (DNA): TGTGCCAGCAGCTCCCGGGACAGGGGGTACGAGCAGTACTTC. Its translation: CASSSRDRGYEQYF.

The rearrangement links TRBV12-5 to TRBJ2-7, with 7 bases identical to TRBD1. V trimming: 2 bases; J trimming: 3 bases; junction bases outside the gene matches: 4. The length of the CDR3 is 14 residues. Per the germline V gene, CDR1 is LGHNT and CDR2 is FRNRAP. The CDR3 DNA reads TGTGCTAGTGGTTTGACAGGGGATCGCTACGAGCAGTACTTC. Translation gives CASGLTGDRYEQYF.

V and J are TRBV7-6 and TRBJ2-5; 10 nucleotides align to TRBD1. CDR3 length: 15 residues. Trimming at V came to 5 bases and at J to 4 bases, leaving 7 bases not matched to a gene. CDR1 and CDR2 (germline): SGHVS, FNYEAQ. CDR3 residues: CASSRPGTGVETQYF. In DNA, the CDR3 is TGTGCCAGCAGCCGACCCGGGACAGGGGTAGAGACCCAGTACTTC.

The CDR3 loop is CASSELDTQYF. The CDR3 DNA is TGTGCCAGCAGTGAATTGGATACGCAGTATTTT. The V gene is TRBV6-1, the J gene TRBJ2-3; D is unclear. V was clipped by 2 bases and J by 6 bases, with 3 bases between them. The germline V gene has CDR1 MNHNS and CDR2 SASEGT. CDR3 size: 11 residues.

The chain employs TRBV7-8 and TRBJ2-1; 12 nucleotides match TRBD2. The J segment lost 9 bases and the V segment lost 4 bases, leaving 22 bases of the junction unmatched. Germline V gene sequence: CDR1 SGHVS, CDR2 FQNEAQ. CDR3 length equals 20 residues. The CDR3 is CASSYSGETSGSFSLGEQFF. CDR3 in DNA: TGTGCCAGCAGCTACAGTGGGGAGACTAGCGGGAGTTTTAGTCTAGGTGAGCAGTTCTTC.

This sequence joins TRBV4-3 and TRBJ2-7, with a tentative D call TRBD1 (6 bases). Germline CDR1 and CDR2: LGHNA and YSLEER. The CDR3 is 13 residues long. Between the trimmed V and J ends, which lost 5 bases and 3 bases, there was a span of 11 bases. The CDR3 spells CASSKQGGYEQYF. For the CDR3, the DNA is TGCGCCAGCAGCAAACAGGGCGGCTACGAGCAGTACTTC.